These 27 T cell receptor beta chains share one sample of origin, sequenced in a study of T cells and Merkel cell carcinoma outcomes. This table comes from immunoSEQ multiplex PCR, and its TCRdb copy is limited to in-frame clones, with some not included. The sample has around 1,300 clones, 70% to 90% seen once; the top ten hold about 9.4%. The sample was tumor tissue from Merkel cell carcinoma. The receptors come from a human donor with Merkel cell carcinoma.

The J gene is TRBJ2-1, the V gene TRBV19, with D uncertain. V was pared by 8 bases and J by 7 bases, with 12 bases between. CDR1 is LNHDA and CDR2 is SQIVND in the germline V gene (reference sequence). CDR3 size: 12 residues. The CDR3 loop is CASAVGYNEQFF. In DNA, the CDR3 is TGTGCCAGTGCGGTCGGATATAATGAGCAGTTCTTC.

The chain has TRBV30 and TRBJ1-2; D is possibly TRBD1 (5 bases). V lost 2 bases to trimming and J lost 8 bases, with 15 bases between them. Per the germline V gene, CDR1 is GTSNPN and CDR2 is SVGIG (reference sequence). The CDR3 sequence is 13 residues long. DNA for the CDR3: TGTGCCTGGAGTCTGGGGACTTCCTCCGGCTACACCTTC. Its protein product is CAWSLGTSSGYTF.

This chain joins TRBV7-9 and TRBJ1-1, with TRBD1 as a possible D gene (6 bases). Germline CDR1 SEHNR, CDR2 FQNEAQ (reference sequence). Trimming left V 1 base short and J 4 bases short, with 10 bases between. This CDR3 contains 14 residues. The CDR3 sequence: CASSLEGGGTEAFF. DNA of the CDR3: TGTGCCAGCAGCTTAGAGGGGGGGGGCACTGAAGCTTTCTTT.

The chain couples TRBV6-5 to TRBJ1-6; D not certain. Between the trimmed V and J ends, which lost 7 bases and 0 bases, there was a span of 7 bases. CDR3 length: 14 amino acids. Germline values: CDR1 MNHEY, CDR2 SVGAGI. The CDR3 coding sequence is TGTGCCAGCAAGAGCAGCTCCTATAATTCACCCCTCCACTTT. This gives the protein CASKSSSYNSPLHF.

This clone was counted only a few times. The V and J genes are TRBV19 and TRBJ1-5, with D possibly being TRBD1 (5 bases). Germline loops: CDR1 LNHDA, CDR2 SQIVND (reference sequence). This CDR3 comprises 14 residues. V dropped 8 bases and J dropped 3 bases, with 14 bases sitting between them. CDR3: CASQDTGPNQPQHF. The DNA of the CDR3 is TGTGCCAGTCAGGACACAGGCCCCAATCAGCCCCAGCATTTT.

Comment on this clone: Distinct nucleotide sequences in the sample also encode this CDR3. This rearrangement joins TRBV6-4 to TRBJ1-2, with D unresolved. Trimming pared 3 bases from V and 1 base from J, leaving 6 bases between. Germline V gives CDR1 MRHNA, CDR2 SNTAGT. This CDR3 is 13 amino acids long. CDR3 sequence: CASSEGLNYGYTF. In DNA, the CDR3 is TGTGCCAGCAGTGAAGGGCTTAACTATGGCTACACCTTC.

This chain joins TRBV19 and TRBJ2-5, with D possibly being TRBD1 (6 bases). Trimming took off 4 bases at V and 1 base at J, with 10 bases between the two ends. Germline CDR1 is LNHDA and CDR2 is SQIVND (reference sequence). This CDR3 has 14 amino acids. CDR3 region: CASSTGQFQETQYF. The CDR3 nucleotides are TGTGCCAGTAGTACCGGACAGTTCCAAGAGACCCAGTACTTC.

The chain has TRBV5-1 and TRBJ2-5, with 7 bases identical to TRBD1. The CDR3 runs to 15 residues. The germline V gene has CDR1 SGHRS and CDR2 YFSETQ. V lost 0 bases, J lost 5 bases, and 7 bases stayed unmatched. The CDR3 protein is CASSLGQGSLETQYF. The CDR3 region has the DNA TGCGCCAGCAGCTTGGGACAGGGAAGTTTGGAGACCCAGTACTTC.

The chain recombines TRBV21-1 with TRBJ2-3; the D call TRBD2 from the table was never checked on the DNA. TRBV21-1 is a pseudogene segment. The CDR3 consists of 19 residues. The CDR3 nucleotides are TGTGCCAGCAGCAAAAGGTTTAGGGAGCAAGGGCACAGCGCAGATACGCAGTATTTT. It translates to CASSKRFREQGHSADTQYF.

Points on this clone: Germline and junction disagree at one end, which may indicate a read error. The chain links TRBV2 to TRBJ1-4; a possible D gene is TRBD1 (6 bases). CDR1 and CDR2 (germline): SNHLY, FYNNEI. The CDR3 spans 14 residues. The CDR3 DNA is TGTGCCAGCAGAGAAGGGGGGGGAAGTGAAAAACTGTTTTTT. Protein product: CASREGGGSEKLFF.

The CDR3 region has the DNA TGTGCCAGCAGCTGGTCGACAGGGGGAATTGAAAAACTGTTTTTT. The encoded protein is CASSWSTGGIEKLFF. V and J are TRBV7-9 and TRBJ1-4, with TRBD1 matching over 9 bases. With V trimmed by 4 bases and J by 7 bases, 7 bases remained unmatched. The CDR3 runs 15 residues. CDR1 SEHNR and CDR2 FQNEAQ come from the germline V gene (reference sequence).

V gene TRBV7-9 combines with J gene TRBJ2-7; no definite D call. Germline V CDR1 and CDR2: SEHNR, FQNEAQ (reference sequence). This CDR3 region has 14 residues. V lost 1 base and J 4 bases, leaving 11 bases between the germline ends. Here the CDR3 DNA reads TGTGCCAGCAGCTTAGAGACGGAAAGGTACGAGCAGTACTTC. This sequence encodes CASSLETERYEQYF.

A remark on this clone: Sequence at one end of the junction differs from germline and may be a read error. The DNA of the CDR3 is TGTGCCATCAGGATAGGACACGAGCAGTACTTT. The encoded protein is CAIRIGHEQYF. The V call is TRBV10-3, the J call TRBJ2-7, with D possibly matching TRBD1 (5 bases). In germline, CDR1 is ENHRY, CDR2 SYGVKD. The CDR3 is 11 amino acids.

V and J are TRBV2 and TRBJ2-3; D is unresolved. The CDR3 runs to 13 residues. The V end was cut by 4 bases, the J end by 1 base, with 6 bases between. Germline V lookup: CDR1 SNHLY, CDR2 FYNNEI. This CDR3 reads CASSGEGTDTQYF. In nucleotides, the CDR3 is TGTGCCAGCAGTGGGGAAGGCACAGATACGCAGTATTTT.

The V and J genes are TRBV19 and TRBJ2-7, with 7 bases matching TRBD1. CDR1 LNHDA and CDR2 SQIVND come from the germline V gene (reference sequence). V lost 3 bases to trimming and J lost 0 bases; unmatched junction nucleotides: 2. This CDR3 spans 14 amino acids. CDR3 in DNA: TGTGCCAGTAGTATCTGGGACAGCTCCTACGAGCAGTACTTC. This translates into CASSIWDSSYEQYF.

This chain links TRBV7-2 with TRBJ1-1; perhaps TRBD1 as D (5 bases). The germline CDR1 and CDR2 sequences are SGHTA and FQGNSA. This CDR3 contains 14 residues. V gave up 0 bases and J gave up 5 bases, with 10 bases separating them. For the CDR3, the DNA is TGTGCCAGCAGCTTAGCGGGGGAGAGGACTGAAGCTTTCTTT. It yields the protein CASSLAGERTEAFF.

The gene calls are TRBV11-3 and TRBJ2-3; 13 bases map to TRBD2. CDR1 and CDR2 from the germline V gene are SGHNT and YENEEA. The CDR3 consists of 16 residues. V shed 3 bases, J shed 5 bases, and the junction held 5 bases outside the gene matches. Here the CDR3 DNA reads TGTGCCAGCAGCTTGGGACTAGCGGGGAATTTAGATACGCAGTATTTT. It specifies CASSLGLAGNLDTQYF.

The CDR3 loop reads CASSYTDRGPPYEQYF. The CDR3 DNA reads TGCGCCAGCAGCTACACCGACAGGGGGCCACCCTACGAGCAGTACTTC. The genes are TRBV5-1 and TRBJ2-7, with 10 bases that match TRBD1. The CDR3 loop spans 16 amino acids. V gave up 3 bases and J gave up 2 bases; unmatched junction bases: 8. The V gene's germline CDR1 is SGHRS and CDR2 YFSETQ.

This chain links TRBV6-1 with TRBJ1-5; D unresolved. Germline CDR1 MNHNS, CDR2 SASEGT. This CDR3 has 13 amino acids. The ends were cut back, 3 bases at V and 2 bases at J, with 5 bases in the middle. DNA for the CDR3: TGTGCCAGCAGTGACATCGGCAATCAGCCCCAGCATTTT. This sequence encodes CASSDIGNQPQHF.

V and J are TRBV6-5 and TRBJ2-2; 9 nucleotides agree with TRBD1. V shed 4 bases and J 6 bases; nucleotides not matched to a gene: 6. The CDR3 totals 15 residues. Looked up from germline, CDR1 is MNHEY and CDR2 is SVGAGI. CDR3: CASSLGTGFAGELFF. CDR3 in DNA: TGTGCCAGCAGTTTAGGGACAGGGTTCGCCGGGGAGCTGTTTTTT.

The chain has TRBV5-4 and TRBJ2-5; TRBD1 might be the D (6 bases). The J call may be mistaken, given a closer DNA end match to TRBJ2-7. The germline gives CDR1 SGHNT, CDR2 YYREEE (reference sequence). The length of the CDR3 is 15 residues. CDR3 sequence: CASSFPGEAIYEQYF. Here the CDR3 DNA reads TGTGCCAGCAGCTTCCCAGGGGAAGCTATCTACGAGCAGTACTTC.

This sequence joins TRBV6-4 and TRBJ1-5; D is unclear. Germline V gene lookup returns CDR1 MRHNA and CDR2 SNTAGT. V dropped 6 bases and J dropped 7 bases, with 13 bases sitting between them. This CDR3 region has 13 residues. CDR3 region: CASSEIRGQPQHF. In DNA, the CDR3 is TGTGCCAGCAGCGAGATACGAGGCCAGCCCCAGCATTTT.

This chain connects TRBV5-1 to TRBJ1-5; 11 bases align to TRBD1. The CDR3 runs 17 residues. V shed 4 bases, J shed 4 bases, and the junction held 10 bases outside the gene matches. CDR1 SGHRS and CDR2 YFSETQ come from the germline V gene. The CDR3 DNA reads TGCGCCAGCAGCCCTGGGACAGGGGGAATGTGGAATCAGCCCCAGCATTTT. This translates into CASSPGTGGMWNQPQHF. Drawing the rest from reference TRBV5-1 and TRBJ1-5, the complete variable domain is KAGVTQTPRYLIKTRGQQVTLSCSPISGHRSVSWYQQTPGQGLQFLFEYFSETQRNKGNFPGRFSGRQFSNSRSEMNVSTLELGDSALYLCASSPGTGGMWNQPQHFGDGTRLSIL.

The chain's CDR3 is CASSQPGTGNSPLHF. CDR3 nucleotide sequence: TGCGCCAGCAGTCAACCCGGGACAGGGAATTCACCCCTCCACTTT. The V call is TRBV23-1, the J call TRBJ1-6; 9 bases align to TRBD1. TRBV23-1 qualifies as an ORF whose function is uncertain. V gave up 2 bases and J gave up 7 bases; unmatched junction bases: 3. The CDR3 covers 15 residues.

The chain recombines TRBV4-2 with TRBJ1-6; the D gene is possibly TRBD1 (5 bases). V gave up 4 bases and J gave up 9 bases, with 16 bases separating them. Germline CDR1 reads LGHNA; CDR2 reads YNFKEQ. This CDR3 has 15 amino acids. CDR3 nucleotide sequence: TGTGCCAGCAGCCTGACGGGGGGGACGGGTTCACCCCTCCACTTT. As protein: CASSLTGGTGSPLHF.

The rearrangement links TRBV30 to TRBJ2-2; D call uncertain. Trimming removed 4 bases from V and 4 bases from J, with 13 bases in between. This CDR3 is built from 14 residues. Germline loops: CDR1 GTSNPN, CDR2 SVGIG (reference sequence). CDR3 loop: CAWNGNLGTGELFF. Here the CDR3 DNA reads TGTGCCTGGAACGGCAACCTGGGCACCGGGGAGCTGTTTTTT. The entire variable domain, with the rest obtained from reference TRBV30 and TRBJ2-2, is as follows: SQTIHQWPATLVQPVGSPLSLECTVEGTSNPNLYWYRQAAGRGLQLLFYSVGIGQISSEVPQNLSASRPQDRQFILSSKKLLLSDSGFYLCAWNGNLGTGELFFGEGSRLTVL.

CDR3 in amino acids: CASRANSNQPQHF. The CDR3 nucleotides are TGTGCCAGCAGGGCAAATAGCAATCAGCCCCAGCATTTT. The chain uses TRBV28 and TRBJ1-5; D gene ambiguous. The germline gives CDR1 MDHEN, CDR2 SYDVKM. This CDR3 has 13 amino acids. The V end lost 6 bases, the J end lost 0 bases, and 6 bases lay between the germline ends. Using reference TRBV28 and TRBJ1-5 for the parts outside the CDR3, the full variable domain is DVKVTQSSRYLVKRTGEKVFLECVQDMDHENMFWYRQDPGLGLRLIYFSYDVKMKEKGDIPEGYSVSREKKERFSLILESASTNQTSMYLCASRANSNQPQHFGDGTRLSIL.